This TCR beta chain is drawn from a study of OX40 agonist ivuxolimab in advanced cancers. The V and J ends lost 3 bases and 2 bases, in that order; junction bases with no gene match: 3. The CDR3 sequence is 15 residues long. Germline CDR1 and CDR2: SGHRS and YFSETQ. Sequenced by immunoSEQ multiplex PCR; TCRdb stores in-frame clones only, minus some. The sample has around 100,000 clones; roughly 90% are singletons. This clone was seen just once. V is TRBV5-1 and J is TRBJ2-3; TRBD1 agrees at 10 bases. The TCR comes from an adult with an advanced solid tumor such as melanoma, head and neck, liver or kidney cancer. Specimen: CD4+ or CD8+ T cells sorted from blood, collected in a trial of the OX40 agonist ivuxolimab. The CDR3 DNA follows: TGCGCCAGCAGCTCAGGGACAGGGGTCACAGATACGCAGTATTTT. This translates into CASSSGTGVTDTQYF.